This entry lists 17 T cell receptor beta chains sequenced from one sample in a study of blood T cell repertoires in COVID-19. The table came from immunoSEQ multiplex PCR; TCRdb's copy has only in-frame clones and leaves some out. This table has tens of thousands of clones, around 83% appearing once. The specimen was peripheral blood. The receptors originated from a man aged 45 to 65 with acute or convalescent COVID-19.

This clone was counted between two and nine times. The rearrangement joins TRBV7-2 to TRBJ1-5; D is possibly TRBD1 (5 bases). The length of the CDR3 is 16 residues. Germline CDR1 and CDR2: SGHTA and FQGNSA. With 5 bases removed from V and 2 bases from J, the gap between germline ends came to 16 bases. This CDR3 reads CASSPRGEGRNQPQHF. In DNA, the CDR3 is TGTGCCAGCAGCCCCCGGGGGGAGGGCCGCAATCAGCCCCAGCATTTT.

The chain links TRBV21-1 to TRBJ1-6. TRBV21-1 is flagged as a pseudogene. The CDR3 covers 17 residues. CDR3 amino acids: CASSKETNYCYNSPLHF. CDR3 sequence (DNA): TGTGCCAGCAGCAAAGAAACTAATTATTGCTATAATTCACCCCTCCACTTT.

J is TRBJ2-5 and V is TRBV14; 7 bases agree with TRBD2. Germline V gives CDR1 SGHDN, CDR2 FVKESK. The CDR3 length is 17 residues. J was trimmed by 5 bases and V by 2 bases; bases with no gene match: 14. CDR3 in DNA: TGTGCCAGCAGCCAACGAACAGGCGGGAGTGTTGGGGAGACCCAGTACTTC. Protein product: CASSQRTGGSVGETQYF.

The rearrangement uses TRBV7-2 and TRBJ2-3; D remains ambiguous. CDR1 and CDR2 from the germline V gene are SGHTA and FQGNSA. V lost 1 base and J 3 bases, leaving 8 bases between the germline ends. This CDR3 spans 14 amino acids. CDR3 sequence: CASSLGYETDTQYF. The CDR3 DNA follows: TGTGCCAGCAGCTTAGGATACGAGACAGATACGCAGTATTTT.

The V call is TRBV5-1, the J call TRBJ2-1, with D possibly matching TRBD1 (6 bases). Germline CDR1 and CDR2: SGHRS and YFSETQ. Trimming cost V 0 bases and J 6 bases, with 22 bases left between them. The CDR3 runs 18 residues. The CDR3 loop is CASSLAGFWDTPFNEQFF. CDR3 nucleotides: TGCGCCAGCAGCTTGGCGGGGTTTTGGGACACCCCTTTCAATGAGCAGTTCTTC.

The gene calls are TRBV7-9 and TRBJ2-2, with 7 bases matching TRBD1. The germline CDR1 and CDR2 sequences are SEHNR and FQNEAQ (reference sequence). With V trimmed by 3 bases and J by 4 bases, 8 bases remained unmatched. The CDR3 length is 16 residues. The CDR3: CASSFLGGPPTGELFF. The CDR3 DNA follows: TGTGCCAGCAGCTTCTTAGGGGGCCCCCCCACCGGGGAGCTGTTTTTT.

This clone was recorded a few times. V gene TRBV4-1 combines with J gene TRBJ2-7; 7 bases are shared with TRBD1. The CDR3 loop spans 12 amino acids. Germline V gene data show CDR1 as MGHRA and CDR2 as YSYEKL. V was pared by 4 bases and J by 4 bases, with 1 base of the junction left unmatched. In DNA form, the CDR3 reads TGCGCCAGCAGCCCAGGGGGATACGAGCAGTACTTC. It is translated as CASSPGGYEQYF.

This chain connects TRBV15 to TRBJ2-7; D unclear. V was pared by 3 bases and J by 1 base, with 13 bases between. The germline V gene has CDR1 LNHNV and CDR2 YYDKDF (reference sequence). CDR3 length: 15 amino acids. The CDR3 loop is CATSSPFTRSYEQYF. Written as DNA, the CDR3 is TGTGCCACCAGCAGTCCCTTCACACGTTCCTACGAGCAGTACTTC.

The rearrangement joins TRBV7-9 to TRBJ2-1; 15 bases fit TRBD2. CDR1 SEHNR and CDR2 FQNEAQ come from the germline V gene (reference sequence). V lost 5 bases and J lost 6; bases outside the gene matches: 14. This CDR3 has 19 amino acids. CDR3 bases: TGTGCCAGCAGCCCCTTCGGGACTAGCGGGAGGAGGCGAGGCAATGAGCAGTTCTTC. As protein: CASSPFGTSGRRRGNEQFF.

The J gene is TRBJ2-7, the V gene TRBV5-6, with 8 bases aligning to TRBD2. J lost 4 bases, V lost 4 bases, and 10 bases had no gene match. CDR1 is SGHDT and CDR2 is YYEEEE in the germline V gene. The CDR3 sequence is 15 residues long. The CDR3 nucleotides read TGTGCCAGCAGCCTTACTAGCGGACCGGGATACGAGCAGTACTTC. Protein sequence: CASSLTSGPGYEQYF.

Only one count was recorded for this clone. The CDR3 DNA follows: TGTGCCAGCCGCGGGGGGGCCTACGAGCAGTACTTC. Protein sequence: CASRGGAYEQYF. The rearrangement uses TRBV6-5 and TRBJ2-7, with 9 bases fitting TRBD2. The length of the CDR3 is 12 residues. With 8 bases clipped from V and 2 bases from J, the junction kept 1 base outside the gene matches. Germline CDR1 is MNHEY and CDR2 is SVGAGI.

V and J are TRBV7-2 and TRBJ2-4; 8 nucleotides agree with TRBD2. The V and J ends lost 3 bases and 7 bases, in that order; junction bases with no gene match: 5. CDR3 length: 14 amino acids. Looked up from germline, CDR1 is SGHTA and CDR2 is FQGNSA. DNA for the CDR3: TGTGCCAGCAGCTTCCCGGCTAGCGGGAACATTCAGTACTTC. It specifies CASSFPASGNIQYF.

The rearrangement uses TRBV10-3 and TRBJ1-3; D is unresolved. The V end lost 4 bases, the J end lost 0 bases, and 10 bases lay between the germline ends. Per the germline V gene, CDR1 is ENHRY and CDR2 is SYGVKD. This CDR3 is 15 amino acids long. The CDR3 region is CAISARFDSGNTIYF. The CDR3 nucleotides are TGTGCCATCAGTGCCAGGTTTGACTCTGGAAACACCATATATTTT.

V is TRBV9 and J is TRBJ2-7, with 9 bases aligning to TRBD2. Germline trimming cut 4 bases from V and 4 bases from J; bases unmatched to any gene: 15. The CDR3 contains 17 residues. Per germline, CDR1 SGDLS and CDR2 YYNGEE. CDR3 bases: TGTGCCAGCAGCCCCACCCAGCAGGGACTAGCTGTATACGAGCAGTACTTC. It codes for CASSPTQQGLAVYEQYF.

The CDR3 nucleotides are TGTGCCAGCAGCCAGGGGTACACCGGGGAGCTGTTTTTT. The encoded protein is CASSQGYTGELFF. This rearrangement joins TRBV28 to TRBJ2-2; TRBD1 is a possible D gene (6 bases). CDR1 and CDR2 from the germline V gene are MDHEN and SYDVKM. Trimming took off 6 bases at V and 3 bases at J, with 8 bases between the two ends. The CDR3 runs 13 residues.

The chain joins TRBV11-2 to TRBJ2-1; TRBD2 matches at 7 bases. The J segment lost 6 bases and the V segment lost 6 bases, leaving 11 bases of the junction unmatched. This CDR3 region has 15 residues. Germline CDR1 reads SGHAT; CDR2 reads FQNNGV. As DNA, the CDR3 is TGTGCCAGCAGAGTAAGCGGGACCTCCCTCAATGAGCAGTTCTTC. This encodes CASRVSGTSLNEQFF.

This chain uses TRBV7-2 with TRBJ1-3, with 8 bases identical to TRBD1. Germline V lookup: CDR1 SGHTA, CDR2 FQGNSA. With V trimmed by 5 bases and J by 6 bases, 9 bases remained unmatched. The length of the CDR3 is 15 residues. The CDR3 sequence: CASSTRTGSANTIYF. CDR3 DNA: TGTGCCAGCAGCACACGGACAGGGAGCGCAAACACCATATATTTT.